This entry describes one TCR beta chain. This entry belongs to a study of graft-versus-host responses after intestinal transplantation. The CDR3 spans 13 residues. Trimming pared 3 bases from V and 6 bases from J, leaving 8 bases between. The germline gives CDR1 LNHDA, CDR2 SQIVND (reference sequence). This table comes from immunoSEQ multiplex PCR, and its TCRdb copy is limited to in-frame clones, with some not included. Of tens of thousands of clones listed, about 90% were seen once; the top ten hold approximately 5.1%. The chain links TRBV19 to TRBJ2-2, with a tentative D call TRBD2 (5 bases). The TCR comes from a human patient who received an intestinal transplant, so some T cells may come from the graft donor. Here the sequenced sample was PBMCs, taken roughly 680 days after intestinal transplant. The CDR3 sequence is CASSMRVAGELFF. CDR3 sequence (DNA): TGTGCCAGTAGTATGAGGGTTGCCGGGGAGCTGTTTTTT.